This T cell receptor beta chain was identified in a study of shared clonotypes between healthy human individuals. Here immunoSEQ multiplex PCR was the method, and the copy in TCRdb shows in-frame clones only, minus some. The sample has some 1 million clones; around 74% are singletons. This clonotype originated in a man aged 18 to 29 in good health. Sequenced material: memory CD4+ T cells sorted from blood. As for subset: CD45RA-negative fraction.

CDR3 region: CASSQSVGSGGPNTGELFF. DNA for the CDR3: TGCGCCAGCAGTCAATCGGTTGGGTCAGGGGGCCCTAACACCGGGGAGCTGTTTTTT. The rearrangement links TRBV23-1 to TRBJ2-2; 8 bases line up with TRBD1. TRBV23-1 is sorted into the ORF group, with uncertain function. The V and J ends lost 0 bases and 2 bases, in that order; junction bases with no gene match: 11. The CDR3 consists of 19 residues.